The present entry profiles one TCR beta chain with its context. The antigen is not known. The CDR3 contains 13 residues. The junction had 2 bases not matched to a gene; V was cut back by 5 bases and J by 1 base. Per germline, CDR1 SEHNR and CDR2 FQNEAQ (reference sequence). This sample was included in a study of graft-versus-host responses after intestinal transplantation. About the research overall: Transplants given to recipients were multivisceral, liver-intestinal, or isolated intestinal. All recipients were given anti-thymocyte globulin induction, and tacrolimus and steroids were then administered for roughly 3 years. Points from the study as a whole: GvH clones were found in recipient marrow; some appeared first in ileum or blood.

Clones were sequenced by immunoSEQ multiplex PCR, and TCRdb holds only the in-frame ones, with some missing. The sample yields some 130,000 clones, approximately 96% seen once. This sample comprised unstimulated CD8+ T cells sorted from spleen or lymph node cells, obtained before intestinal transplant. The sequence was collected from a human donor who received an intestinal transplant. The chain couples TRBV7-9 to TRBJ2-7; 7 nucleotides agree with TRBD1. The CDR3 DNA reads TGTGCCAGCAGCACGGGACAGTCCTACGAGCAGTACTTC. The encoded protein is CASSTGQSYEQYF.